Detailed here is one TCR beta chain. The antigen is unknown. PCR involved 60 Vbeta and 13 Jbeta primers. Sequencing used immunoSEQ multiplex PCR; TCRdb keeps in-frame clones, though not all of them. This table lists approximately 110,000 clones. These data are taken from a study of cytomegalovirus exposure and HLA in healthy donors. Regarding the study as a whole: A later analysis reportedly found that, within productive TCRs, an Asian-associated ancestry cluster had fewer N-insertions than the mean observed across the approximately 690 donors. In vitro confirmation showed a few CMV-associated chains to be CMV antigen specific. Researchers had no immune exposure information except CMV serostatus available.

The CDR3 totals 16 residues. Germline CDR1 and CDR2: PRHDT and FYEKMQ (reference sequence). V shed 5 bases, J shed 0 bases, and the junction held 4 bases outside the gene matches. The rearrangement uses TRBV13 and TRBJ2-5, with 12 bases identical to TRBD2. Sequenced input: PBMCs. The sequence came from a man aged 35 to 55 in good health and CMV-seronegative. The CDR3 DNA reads TGTGCCAGCAGCCAAGGACTAGCGGGGAACCAAGAGACCCAGTACTTC. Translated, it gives CASSQGLAGNQETQYF.